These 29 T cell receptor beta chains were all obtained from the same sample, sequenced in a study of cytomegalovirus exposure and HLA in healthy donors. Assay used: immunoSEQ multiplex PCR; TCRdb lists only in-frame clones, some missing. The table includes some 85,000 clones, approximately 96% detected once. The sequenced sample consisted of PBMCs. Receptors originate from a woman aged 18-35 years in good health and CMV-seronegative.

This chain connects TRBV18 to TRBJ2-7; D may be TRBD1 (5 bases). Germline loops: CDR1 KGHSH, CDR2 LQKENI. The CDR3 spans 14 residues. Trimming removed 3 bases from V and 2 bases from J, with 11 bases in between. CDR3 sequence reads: CASSPTDNPYEQYF. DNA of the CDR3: TGTGCCAGCTCACCTACGGACAATCCCTACGAGCAGTACTTC.

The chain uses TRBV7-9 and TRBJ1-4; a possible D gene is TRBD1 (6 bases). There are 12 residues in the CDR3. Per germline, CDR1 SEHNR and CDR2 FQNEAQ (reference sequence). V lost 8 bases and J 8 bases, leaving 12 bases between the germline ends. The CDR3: CASGAGTEKLFF. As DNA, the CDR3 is TGTGCCAGCGGCGCCGGGACAGAAAAACTGTTTTTT. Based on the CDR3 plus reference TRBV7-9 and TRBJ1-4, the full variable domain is DTGVSQNPRHKITKRGQNVTFRCDPISEHNRLYWYRQTLGQGPEFLTYFQNEAQLEKSRLLSDRFSAERPKGSFSTLEIQRTEQGDSAMYLCASGAGTEKLFFGSGTQLSVL.

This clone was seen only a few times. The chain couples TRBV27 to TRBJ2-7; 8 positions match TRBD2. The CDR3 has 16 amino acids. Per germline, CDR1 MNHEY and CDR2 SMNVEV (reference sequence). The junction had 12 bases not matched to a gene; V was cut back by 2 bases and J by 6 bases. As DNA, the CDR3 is TGTGCCAGCAGTTTAACGGGAGGGCGCGTTCCGGCCGAGCAGTACTTC. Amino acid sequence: CASSLTGGRVPAEQYF.

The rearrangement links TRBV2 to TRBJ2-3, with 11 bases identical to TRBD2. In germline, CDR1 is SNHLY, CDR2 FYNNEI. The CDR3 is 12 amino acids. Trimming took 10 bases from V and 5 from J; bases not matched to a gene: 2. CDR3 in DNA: TGTGCCACCGGACTAGCGGGAGATACGCAGTATTTT. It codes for CATGLAGDTQYF.

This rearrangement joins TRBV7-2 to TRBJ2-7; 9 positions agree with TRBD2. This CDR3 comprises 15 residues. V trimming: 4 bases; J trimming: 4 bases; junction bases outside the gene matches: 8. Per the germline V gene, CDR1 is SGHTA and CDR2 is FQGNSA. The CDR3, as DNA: TGTGCCAGCAGCTCGTCATCGGGACTAGCATACGAGCAGTACTTC. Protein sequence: CASSSSSGLAYEQYF.

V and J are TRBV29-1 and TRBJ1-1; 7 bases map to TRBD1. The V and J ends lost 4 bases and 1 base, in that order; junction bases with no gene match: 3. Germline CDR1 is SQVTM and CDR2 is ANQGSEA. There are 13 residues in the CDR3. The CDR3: CSVVGTENTEAFF. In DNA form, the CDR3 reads TGCAGCGTTGTGGGGACAGAGAACACTGAAGCTTTCTTT.

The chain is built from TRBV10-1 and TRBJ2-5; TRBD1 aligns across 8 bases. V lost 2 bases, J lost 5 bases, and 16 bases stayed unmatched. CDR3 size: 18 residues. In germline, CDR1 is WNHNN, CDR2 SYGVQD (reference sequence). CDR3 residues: CASSETRTGTAPGETQYF. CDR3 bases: TGCGCCAGCAGTGAGACAAGGACAGGGACGGCTCCAGGGGAGACCCAGTACTTC.

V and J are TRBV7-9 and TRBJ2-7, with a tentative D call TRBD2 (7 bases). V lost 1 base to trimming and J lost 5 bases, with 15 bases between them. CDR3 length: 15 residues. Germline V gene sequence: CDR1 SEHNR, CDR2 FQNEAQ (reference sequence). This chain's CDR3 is CASSLVGGPSNEQYF. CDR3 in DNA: TGTGCCAGCAGCTTAGTCGGGGGGCCTTCAAACGAGCAGTACTTC. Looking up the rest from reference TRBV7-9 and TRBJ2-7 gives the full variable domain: DTGVSQNPRHKITKRGQNVTFRCDPISEHNRLYWYRQTLGQGPEFLTYFQNEAQLEKSRLLSDRFSAERPKGSFSTLEIQRTEQGDSAMYLCASSLVGGPSNEQYFGPGTRLTVT.

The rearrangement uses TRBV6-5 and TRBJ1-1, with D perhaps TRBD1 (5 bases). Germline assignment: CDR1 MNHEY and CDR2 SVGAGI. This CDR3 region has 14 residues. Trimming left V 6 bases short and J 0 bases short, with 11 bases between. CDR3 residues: CASRLTGLNTEAFF. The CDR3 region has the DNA TGTGCCAGCAGATTAACAGGCCTGAACACTGAAGCTTTCTTT.

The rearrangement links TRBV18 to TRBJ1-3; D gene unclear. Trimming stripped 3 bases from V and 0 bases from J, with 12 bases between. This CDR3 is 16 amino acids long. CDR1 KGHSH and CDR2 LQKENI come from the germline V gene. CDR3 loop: CASSPRRQNSGNTIYF. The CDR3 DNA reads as TGTGCCAGCTCACCTAGGCGGCAGAACTCTGGAAACACCATATATTTT.

CDR3 loop: CASTKLAGGKNIQYF. CDR3 sequence (DNA): TGTGCCAGTACCAAACTAGCGGGAGGCAAAAACATTCAGTACTTC. The gene calls are TRBV6-1 and TRBJ2-4; the match to TRBD2 covers 12 bases. CDR1 is MNHNS and CDR2 is SASEGT in the germline V gene. After removal of 9 bases from V and 3 bases from J, the junction contained 6 bases not matched to a gene. The CDR3 spans 15 residues.

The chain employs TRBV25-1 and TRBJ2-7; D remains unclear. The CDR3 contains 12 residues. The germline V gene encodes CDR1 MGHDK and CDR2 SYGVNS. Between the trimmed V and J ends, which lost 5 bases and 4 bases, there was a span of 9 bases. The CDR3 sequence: CASSPKPYEQYF. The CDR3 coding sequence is TGTGCCAGCAGTCCCAAGCCATACGAGCAGTACTTC.

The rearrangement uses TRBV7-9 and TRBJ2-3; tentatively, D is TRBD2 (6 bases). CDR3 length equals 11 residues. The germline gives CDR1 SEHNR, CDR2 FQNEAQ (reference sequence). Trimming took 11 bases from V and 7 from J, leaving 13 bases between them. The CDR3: CAGGATYTQYF. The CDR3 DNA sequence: TGTGCCGGCGGGGCGACGTATACGCAGTATTTT. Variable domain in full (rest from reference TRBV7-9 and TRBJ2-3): DTGVSQNPRHKITKRGQNVTFRCDPISEHNRLYWYRQTLGQGPEFLTYFQNEAQLEKSRLLSDRFSAERPKGSFSTLEIQRTEQGDSAMYLCAGGATYTQYFGPGTRLTVL.

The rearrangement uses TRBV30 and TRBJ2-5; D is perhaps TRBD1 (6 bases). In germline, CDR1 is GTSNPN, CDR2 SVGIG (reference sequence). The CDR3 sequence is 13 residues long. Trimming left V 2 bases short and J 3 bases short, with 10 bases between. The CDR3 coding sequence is TGTGCCTGGAGTAAGAACAGGGAAGAGACCCAGTACTTC. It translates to CAWSKNREETQYF.

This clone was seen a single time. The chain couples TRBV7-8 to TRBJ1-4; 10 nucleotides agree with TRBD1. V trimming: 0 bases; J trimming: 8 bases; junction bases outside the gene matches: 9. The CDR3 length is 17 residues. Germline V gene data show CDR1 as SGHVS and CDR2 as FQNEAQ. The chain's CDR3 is CASSLALRDRGGEKLFF. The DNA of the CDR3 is TGTGCCAGCAGCTTAGCGCTTAGGGACAGGGGTGGGGAAAAACTGTTTTTT.

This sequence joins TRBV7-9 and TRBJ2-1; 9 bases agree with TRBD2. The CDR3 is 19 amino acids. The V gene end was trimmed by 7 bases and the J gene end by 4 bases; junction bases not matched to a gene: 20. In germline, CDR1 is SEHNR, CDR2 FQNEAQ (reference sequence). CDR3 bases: TGTGCCAGCACCCGAACCGTTAGCGGGAGCGGTTTATGGTACAATGAGCAGTTCTTC. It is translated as CASTRTVSGSGLWYNEQFF.

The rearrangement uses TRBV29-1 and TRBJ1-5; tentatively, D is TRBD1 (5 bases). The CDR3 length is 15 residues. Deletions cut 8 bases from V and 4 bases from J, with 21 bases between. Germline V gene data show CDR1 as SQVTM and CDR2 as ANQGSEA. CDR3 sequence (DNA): TGCAGCATCCTTGACAGCGACAAGCCGAATCAGCCCCAGCATTTT. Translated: CSILDSDKPNQPQHF.

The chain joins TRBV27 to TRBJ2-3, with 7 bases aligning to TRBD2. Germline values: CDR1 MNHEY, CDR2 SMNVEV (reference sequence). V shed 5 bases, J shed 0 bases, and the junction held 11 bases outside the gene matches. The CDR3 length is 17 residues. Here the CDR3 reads CASSPKTSPTSTDTQYF. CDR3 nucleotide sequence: TGTGCCAGCAGTCCGAAGACTAGCCCAACTAGCACAGATACGCAGTATTTT.

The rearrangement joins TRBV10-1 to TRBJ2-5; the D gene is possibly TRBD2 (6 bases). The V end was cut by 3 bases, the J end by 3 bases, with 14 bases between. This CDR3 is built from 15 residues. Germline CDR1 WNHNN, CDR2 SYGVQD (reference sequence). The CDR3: CASSEGRAGKETQYF. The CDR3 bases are TGCGCCAGCAGTGAAGGTCGAGCGGGCAAAGAGACCCAGTACTTC.

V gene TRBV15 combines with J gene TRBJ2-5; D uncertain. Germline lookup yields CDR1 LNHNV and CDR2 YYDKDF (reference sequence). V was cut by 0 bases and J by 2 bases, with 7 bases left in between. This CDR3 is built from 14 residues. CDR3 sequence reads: CATSRDIVQETQYF. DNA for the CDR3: TGTGCCACCAGCAGAGACATAGTACAAGAGACCCAGTACTTC. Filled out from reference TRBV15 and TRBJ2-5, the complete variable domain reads DAMVIQNPRYQVTQFGKPVTLSCSQTLNHNVMYWYQQKSSQAPKLLFHYYDKDFNNEADTPDNFQSRRPNTSFCFLDIRSPGLGDTAMYLCATSRDIVQETQYFGPGTRLLVL.

In DNA form, the CDR3 reads TGTGCCAGCTCACCACAGAACCAGGGTGAAGCTTTCTTT. Amino acids: CASSPQNQGEAFF. This rearrangement joins TRBV18 to TRBJ1-1; maybe TRBD1 (5 bases). CDR3 length equals 13 residues. Germline CDR1 reads KGHSH; CDR2 reads LQKENI. With 1 base removed from V and 7 bases from J, the gap between germline ends came to 10 bases. The whole variable domain, remainder taken from reference TRBV18 and TRBJ1-1, is NAGVMQNPRHLVRRRGQEARLRCSPMKGHSHVYWYRQLPEEGLKFMVYLQKENIIDESGMPKERFSAEFPKEGPSILRIQQVVRGDSAAYFCASSPQNQGEAFFGQGTRLTVV.

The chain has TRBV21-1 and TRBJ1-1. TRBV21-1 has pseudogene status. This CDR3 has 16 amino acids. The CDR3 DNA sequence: TGTGCCAGCAGCAAAGCTTCGGATGGGAGGCGCACTGAAGCTTTCTTT. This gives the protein CASSKASDGRRTEAFF.

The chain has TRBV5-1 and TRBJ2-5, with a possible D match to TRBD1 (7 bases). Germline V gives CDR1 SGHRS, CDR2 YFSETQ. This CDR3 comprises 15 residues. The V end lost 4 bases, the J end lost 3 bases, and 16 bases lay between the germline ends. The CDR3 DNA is TGCGCCAGCAGCACACTAACAGGGGAGGAAGAGACCCAGTACTTC. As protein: CASSTLTGEEETQYF.

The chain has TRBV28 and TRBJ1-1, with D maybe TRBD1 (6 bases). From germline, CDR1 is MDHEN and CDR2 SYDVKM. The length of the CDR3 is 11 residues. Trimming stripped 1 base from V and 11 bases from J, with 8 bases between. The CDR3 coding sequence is TGTGCCAGCAGTTTATTGGGGGCGGCTTTCTTT. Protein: CASSLLGAAFF.

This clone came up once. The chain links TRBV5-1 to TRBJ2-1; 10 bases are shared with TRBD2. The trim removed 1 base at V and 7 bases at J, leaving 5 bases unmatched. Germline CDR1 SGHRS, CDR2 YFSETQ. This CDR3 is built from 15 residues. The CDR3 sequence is CASSLTSGALNEQFF. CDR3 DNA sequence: TGCGCCAGCAGCTTGACTAGCGGGGCCCTGAATGAGCAGTTCTTC. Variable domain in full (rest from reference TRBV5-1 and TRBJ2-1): KAGVTQTPRYLIKTRGQQVTLSCSPISGHRSVSWYQQTPGQGLQFLFEYFSETQRNKGNFPGRFSGRQFSNSRSEMNVSTLELGDSALYLCASSLTSGALNEQFFGPGTRLTVL.

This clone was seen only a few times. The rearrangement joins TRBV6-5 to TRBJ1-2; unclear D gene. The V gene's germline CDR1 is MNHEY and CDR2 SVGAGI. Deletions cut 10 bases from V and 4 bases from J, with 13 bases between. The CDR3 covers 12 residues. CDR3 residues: CATRAGLYGYTF. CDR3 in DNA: TGTGCCACCCGGGCAGGACTCTATGGCTACACCTTC.

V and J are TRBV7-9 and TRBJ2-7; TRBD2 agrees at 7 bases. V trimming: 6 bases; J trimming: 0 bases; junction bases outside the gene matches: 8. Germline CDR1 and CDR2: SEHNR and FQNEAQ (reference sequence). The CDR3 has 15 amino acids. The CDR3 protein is CASSTSAQYSYEQYF. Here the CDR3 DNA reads TGTGCCAGCAGTACTAGCGCCCAGTACTCCTACGAGCAGTACTTC.

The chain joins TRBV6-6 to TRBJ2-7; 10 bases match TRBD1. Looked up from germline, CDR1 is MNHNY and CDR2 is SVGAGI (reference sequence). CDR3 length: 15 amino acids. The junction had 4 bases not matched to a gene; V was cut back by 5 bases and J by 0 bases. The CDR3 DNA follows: TGTGCCAGCAGTAGAGGGACAGGGGCCTCCTACGAGCAGTACTTC. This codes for CASSRGTGASYEQYF.

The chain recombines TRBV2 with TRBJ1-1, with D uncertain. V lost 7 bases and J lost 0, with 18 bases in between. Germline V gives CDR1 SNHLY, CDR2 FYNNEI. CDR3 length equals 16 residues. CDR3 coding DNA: TGTGCCAGCAACGCCGGGGTGCTCAACATGAACACTGAAGCTTTCTTT. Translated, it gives CASNAGVLNMNTEAFF.